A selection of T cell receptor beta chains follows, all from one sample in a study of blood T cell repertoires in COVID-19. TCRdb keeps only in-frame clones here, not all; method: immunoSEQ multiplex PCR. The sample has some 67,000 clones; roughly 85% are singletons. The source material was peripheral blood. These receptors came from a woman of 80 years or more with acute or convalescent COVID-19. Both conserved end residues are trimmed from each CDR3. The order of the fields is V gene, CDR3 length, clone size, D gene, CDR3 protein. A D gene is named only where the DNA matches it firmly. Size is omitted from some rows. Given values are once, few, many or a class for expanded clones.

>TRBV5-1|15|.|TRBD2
ASSFPGLAGGSYEQY
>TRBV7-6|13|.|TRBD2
ASSLGGGGTGELF
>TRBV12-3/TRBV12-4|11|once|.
ASSYSGNNEQF
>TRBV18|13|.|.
ASSPGGSSYNEQF
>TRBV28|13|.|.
ASSPRGGRFYGYT
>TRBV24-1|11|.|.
ATSSTVAAGYT
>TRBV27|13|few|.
ASQNVGQLNSPLH
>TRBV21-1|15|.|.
ASSATGRLWMNTEAF
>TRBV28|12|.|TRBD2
ASRETSGGNEQF
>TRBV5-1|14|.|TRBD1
ASSVDAGQTNEKLF
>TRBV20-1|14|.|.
SASSRSSSYNSPLH
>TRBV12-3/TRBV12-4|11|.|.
ASSRGTRDGYT
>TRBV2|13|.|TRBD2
ASRTGTSGTDTQY
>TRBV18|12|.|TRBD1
ASSQVTGAIEAF
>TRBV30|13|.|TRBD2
AWSPRFSGKGEQY
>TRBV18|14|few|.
ASSPWMAGNTGELF
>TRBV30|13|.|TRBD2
AWSGGGKVYNEQF
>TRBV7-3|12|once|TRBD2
ASSLGLAADTQY
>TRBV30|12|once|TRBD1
AFGPQGVGEKLF
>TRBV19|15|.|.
ASSIFPQGFGNQPQH
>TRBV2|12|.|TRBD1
ASRQGERNSPLH
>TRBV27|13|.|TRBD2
ASSKTSGRQGTQY
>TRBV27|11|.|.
ASSLRGQETQY
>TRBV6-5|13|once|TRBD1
ASRPPTGASNEQY
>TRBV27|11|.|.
ASSLEAPGRAF
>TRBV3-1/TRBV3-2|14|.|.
ASSHGLPPLSYEQY
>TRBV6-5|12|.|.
ASGRQGNTGELF
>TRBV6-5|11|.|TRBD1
ASSKGQGVGAF
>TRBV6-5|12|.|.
ASSRQLYNSPLH
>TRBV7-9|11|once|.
ASSPPGSVHSG
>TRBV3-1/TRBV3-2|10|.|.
ASSPRENTQY
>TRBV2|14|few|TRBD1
ASILEGTGENTEAF
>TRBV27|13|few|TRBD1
ASIRQGEVYSPLH
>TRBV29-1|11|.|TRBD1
SVGTGTNTEAF
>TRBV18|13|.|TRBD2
ASSPAGGPYNEQF
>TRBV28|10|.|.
ASSTQEVGYT
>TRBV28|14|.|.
ASSLGLRGKIEKLF
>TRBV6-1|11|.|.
ASSEARGNEQY
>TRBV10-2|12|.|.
ASRLGGVDEKLF
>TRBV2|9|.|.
ASSLGLEQY
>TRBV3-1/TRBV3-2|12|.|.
ASSQEILAAEAF
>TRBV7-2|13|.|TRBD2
ASSFREGGLWEQF
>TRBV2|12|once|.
ASSEIGANSPLH
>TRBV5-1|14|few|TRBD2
ASSPAGLAGGHEQF
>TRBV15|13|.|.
ATRNLRRGTGELF
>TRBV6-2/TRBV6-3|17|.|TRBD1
ASSYSIGPGTANTGELF
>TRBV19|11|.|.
ASSPRVQGEQY
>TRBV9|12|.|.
ASSVRLGDYEQY
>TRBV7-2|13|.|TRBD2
ASSFWAGGPDTQY
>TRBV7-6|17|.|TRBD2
ASSTPGLATIRSYNEQF
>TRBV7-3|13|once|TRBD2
ASSPELAGANEQF
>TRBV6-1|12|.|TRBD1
ASSDLQGAGGYT
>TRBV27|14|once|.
ASSTGKSATNEKLF